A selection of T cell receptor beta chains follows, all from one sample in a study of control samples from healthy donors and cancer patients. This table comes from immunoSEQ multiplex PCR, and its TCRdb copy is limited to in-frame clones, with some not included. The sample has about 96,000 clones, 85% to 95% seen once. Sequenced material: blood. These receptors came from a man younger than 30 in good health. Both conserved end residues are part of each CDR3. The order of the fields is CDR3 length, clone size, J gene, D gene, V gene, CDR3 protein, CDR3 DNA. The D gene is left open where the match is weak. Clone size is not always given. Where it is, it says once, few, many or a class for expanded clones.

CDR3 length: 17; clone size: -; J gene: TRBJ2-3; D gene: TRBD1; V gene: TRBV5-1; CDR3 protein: CASSLGGTATSTDTQYF; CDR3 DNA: TGCGCCAGCAGCTTGGGGGGGACAGCAACTAGCACAGATACGCAGTATTTT
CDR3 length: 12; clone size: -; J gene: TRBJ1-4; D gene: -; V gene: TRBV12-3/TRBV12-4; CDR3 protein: CASSFKVEKLFF; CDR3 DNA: TGTGCCAGCAGTTTTAAGGTGGAAAAACTGTTTTTT
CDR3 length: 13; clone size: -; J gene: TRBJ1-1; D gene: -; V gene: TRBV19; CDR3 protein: CASKRGRRTEAFF; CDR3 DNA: TGTGCCAGTAAGAGAGGGCGGCGCACTGAAGCTTTCTTT
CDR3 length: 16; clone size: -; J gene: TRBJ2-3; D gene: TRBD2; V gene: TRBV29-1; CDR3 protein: CSVEVVASGGEDTQYF; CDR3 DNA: TGCAGCGTTGAAGTTGTGGCTAGCGGGGGGGAAGATACGCAGTATTTT
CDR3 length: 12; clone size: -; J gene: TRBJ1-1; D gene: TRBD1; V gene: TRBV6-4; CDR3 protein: CATSEGGTPAFF; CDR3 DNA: TGTGCTACTAGTGAAGGGGGCACGCCAGCTTTCTTT
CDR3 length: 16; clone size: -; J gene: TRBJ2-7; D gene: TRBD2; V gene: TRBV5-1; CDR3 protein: CASRTGTSGTVYEQYF; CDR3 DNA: TGCGCCAGCAGGACCGGGACTAGCGGGACCGTTTACGAGCAGTACTTC
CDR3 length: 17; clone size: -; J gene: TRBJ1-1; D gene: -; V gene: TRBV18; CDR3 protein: CASSPIIYRNGGTEAFF; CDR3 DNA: TGTGCCAGCTCACCAATAATTTACAGGAACGGGGGCACTGAAGCTTTCTTT
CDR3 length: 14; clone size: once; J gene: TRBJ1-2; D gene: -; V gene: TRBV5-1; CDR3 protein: CASSSWGGLDGYTF; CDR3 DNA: TGCGCCAGCAGCTCCTGGGGGGGACTGGATGGCTACACCTTC
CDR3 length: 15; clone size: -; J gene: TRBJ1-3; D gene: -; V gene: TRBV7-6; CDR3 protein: CASSLGVVDGNTIYF; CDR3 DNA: TGTGCCAGCAGCTTAGGTGTAGTCGATGGAAACACCATATATTTT
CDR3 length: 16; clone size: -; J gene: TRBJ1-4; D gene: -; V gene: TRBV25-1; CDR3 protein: CASSELGAGINEKLFF; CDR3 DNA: TGTGCCAGCAGTGAATTGGGGGCAGGGATTAATGAAAAACTGTTTTTT
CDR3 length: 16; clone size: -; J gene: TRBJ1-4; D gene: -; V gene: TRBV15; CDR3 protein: CATSRALEGPNEKLFF; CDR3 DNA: TGTGCCACCAGCAGAGCCCTGGAGGGGCCCAATGAAAAACTGTTTTTT
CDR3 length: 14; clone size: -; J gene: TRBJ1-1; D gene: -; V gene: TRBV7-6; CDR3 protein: CASSPNDENTEAFF; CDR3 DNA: TGTGCCAGCAGCCCAAACGACGAGAACACTGAAGCTTTCTTT
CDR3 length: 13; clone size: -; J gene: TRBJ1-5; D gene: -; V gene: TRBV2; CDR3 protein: CASSDYLDQPQHF; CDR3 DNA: TGTGCCAGCAGTGACTATCTCGATCAGCCCCAGCATTTT
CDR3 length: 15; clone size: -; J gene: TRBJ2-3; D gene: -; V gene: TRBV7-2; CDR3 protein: CASSLVGGGADTQYF; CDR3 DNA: TGTGCCAGCAGCTTAGTGGGCGGGGGCGCAGATACGCAGTATTTT
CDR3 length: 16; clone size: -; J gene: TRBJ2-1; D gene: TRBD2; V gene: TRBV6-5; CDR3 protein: CASSYSVGLAGGKQFF; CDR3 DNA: TGTGCCAGCAGTTACTCGGTGGGACTAGCGGGGGGCAAGCAGTTCTTC
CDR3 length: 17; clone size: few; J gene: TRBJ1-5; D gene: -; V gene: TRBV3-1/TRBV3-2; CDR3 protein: CASSQEALRVQGQPQHF; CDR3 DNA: TGTGCCAGCAGCCAAGAGGCGCTGAGGGTTCAGGGTCAGCCCCAGCATTTT
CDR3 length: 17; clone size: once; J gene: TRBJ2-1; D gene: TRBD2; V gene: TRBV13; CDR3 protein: CASSLDGTGTSRNEQFF; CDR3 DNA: TGTGCCAGCAGCCTAGATGGAACCGGGACTAGCCGTAATGAGCAGTTCTTC
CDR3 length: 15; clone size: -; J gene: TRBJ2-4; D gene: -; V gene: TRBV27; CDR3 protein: CASSSWTHSKNIQYF; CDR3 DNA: TGTGCCAGCAGTTCCTGGACACACTCCAAAAACATTCAGTACTTC
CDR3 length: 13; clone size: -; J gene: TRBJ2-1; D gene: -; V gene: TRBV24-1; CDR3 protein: CATSDHGLNEQFF; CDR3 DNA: TGTGCCACCAGTGACCACGGACTCAATGAGCAGTTCTTC
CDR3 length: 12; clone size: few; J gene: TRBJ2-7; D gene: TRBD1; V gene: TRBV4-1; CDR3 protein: CASSQVDREKYF; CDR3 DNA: TGCGCCAGCAGCCAAGTCGACAGGGAAAAGTACTTC
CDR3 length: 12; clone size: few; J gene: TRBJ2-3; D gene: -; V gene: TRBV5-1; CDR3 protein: CASSLATDTQYF; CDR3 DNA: TGCGCCAGCAGCTTAGCCACAGATACGCAGTATTTT
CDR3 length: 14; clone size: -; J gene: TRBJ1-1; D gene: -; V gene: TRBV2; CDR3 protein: CASGRGYMNTEAFF; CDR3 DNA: TGTGCCAGCGGGAGGGGGTACATGAACACTGAAGCTTTCTTT
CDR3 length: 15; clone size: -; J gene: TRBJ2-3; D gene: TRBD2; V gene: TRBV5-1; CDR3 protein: CASGTSGVSTDTQYF; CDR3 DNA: TGCGCCAGCGGGACTAGCGGGGTGAGCACAGATACGCAGTATTTT
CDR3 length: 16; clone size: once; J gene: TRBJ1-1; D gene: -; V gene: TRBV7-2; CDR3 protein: CASSLASGARRTEAFF; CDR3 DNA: TGTGCCAGCAGCTTAGCTTCAGGGGCACGGAGGACTGAAGCTTTCTTT
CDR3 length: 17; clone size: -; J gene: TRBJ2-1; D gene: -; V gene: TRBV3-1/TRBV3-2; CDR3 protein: CASSQGTRQSGLNEQFF; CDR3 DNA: TGTGCCAGCAGCCAAGGCACGAGGCAGTCGGGGCTCAATGAGCAGTTCTTC
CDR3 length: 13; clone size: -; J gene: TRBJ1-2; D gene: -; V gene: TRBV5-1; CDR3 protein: CASSLARRGGYTF; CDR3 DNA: TGCGCCAGCAGCTTGGCCAGACGAGGTGGCTACACCTTC
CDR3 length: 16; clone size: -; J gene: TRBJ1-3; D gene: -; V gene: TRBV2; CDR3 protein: CASSEAPSSSGNTIYF; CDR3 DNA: TGTGCCAGCAGTGAAGCTCCCTCTAGCTCTGGAAACACCATATATTTT
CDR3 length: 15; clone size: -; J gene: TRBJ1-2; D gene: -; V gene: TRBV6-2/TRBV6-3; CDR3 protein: CASSYSDVEAGGYTF; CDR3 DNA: TGTGCCAGCAGTTACTCGGACGTAGAAGCCGGTGGCTACACCTTC
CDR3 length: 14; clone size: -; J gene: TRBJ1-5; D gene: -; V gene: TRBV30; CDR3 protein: CAWDRLGGNQPQHF; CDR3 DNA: TGTGCCTGGGACAGGCTCGGGGGCAATCAGCCCCAGCATTTT
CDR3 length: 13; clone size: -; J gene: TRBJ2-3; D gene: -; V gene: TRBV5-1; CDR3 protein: CASAGRWADTQYF; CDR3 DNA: TGCGCCAGCGCGGGGAGATGGGCAGATACGCAGTATTTT
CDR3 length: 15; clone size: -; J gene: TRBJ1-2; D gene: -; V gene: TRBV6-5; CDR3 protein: CASSSAPTGFYGYTF; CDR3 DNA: TGTGCCAGCAGTTCCGCCCCGACAGGTTTCTATGGCTACACCTTC
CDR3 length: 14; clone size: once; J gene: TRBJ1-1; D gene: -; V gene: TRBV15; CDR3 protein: CATSRGDSNTEAFF; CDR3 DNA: TGTGCCACCAGCAGAGGGGATAGTAACACTGAAGCTTTCTTT
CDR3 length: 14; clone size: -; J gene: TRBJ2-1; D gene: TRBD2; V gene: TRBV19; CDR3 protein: CASSKGLAGGEQFF; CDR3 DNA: TGTGCCAGTAGCAAGGGACTAGCGGGAGGTGAGCAGTTCTTC
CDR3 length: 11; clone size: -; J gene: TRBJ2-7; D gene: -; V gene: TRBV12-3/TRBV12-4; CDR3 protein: CASRYLGEQYF; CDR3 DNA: TGTGCCAGCAGATACTTAGGGGAGCAGTACTTC
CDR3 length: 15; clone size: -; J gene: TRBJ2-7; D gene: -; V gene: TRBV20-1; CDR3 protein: CSASWFMESFEEQYF; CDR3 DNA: TGCAGTGCTAGTTGGTTCATGGAATCCTTCGAAGAGCAGTACTTC
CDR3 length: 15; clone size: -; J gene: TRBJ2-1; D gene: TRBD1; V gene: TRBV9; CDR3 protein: CASSVGRGSYNEQFF; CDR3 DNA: TGTGCCAGCAGCGTCGGCAGGGGGAGTTACAATGAGCAGTTCTTC
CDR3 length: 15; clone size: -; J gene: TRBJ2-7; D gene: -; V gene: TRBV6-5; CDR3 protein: CASSYEWRPSQEQYF; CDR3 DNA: TGTGCCAGCAGTTACGAGTGGAGGCCGAGTCAGGAGCAGTACTTC